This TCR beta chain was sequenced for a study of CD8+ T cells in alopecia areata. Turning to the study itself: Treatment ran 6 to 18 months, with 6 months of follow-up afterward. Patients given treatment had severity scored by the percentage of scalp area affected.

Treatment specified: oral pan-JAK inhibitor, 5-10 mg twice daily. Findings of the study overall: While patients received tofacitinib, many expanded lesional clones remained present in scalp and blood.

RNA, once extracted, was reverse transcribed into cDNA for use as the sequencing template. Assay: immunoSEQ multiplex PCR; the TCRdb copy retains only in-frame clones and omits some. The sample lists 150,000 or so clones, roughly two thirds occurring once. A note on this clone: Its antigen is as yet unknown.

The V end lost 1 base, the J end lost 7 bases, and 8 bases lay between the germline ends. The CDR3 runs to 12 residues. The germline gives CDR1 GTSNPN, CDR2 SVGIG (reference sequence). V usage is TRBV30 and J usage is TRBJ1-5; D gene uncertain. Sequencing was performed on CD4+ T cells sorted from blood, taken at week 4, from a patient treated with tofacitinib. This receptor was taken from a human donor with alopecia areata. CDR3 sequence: CAWSASGQPQHF. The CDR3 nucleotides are TGTGCCTGGAGTGCCAGCGGGCAGCCCCAGCATTTT.